This T cell receptor (beta chain) was captured in a study of control samples from healthy donors and cancer patients. TCRdb keeps only in-frame clones here, not all; method: immunoSEQ multiplex PCR. The table includes 90,000 to 150,000 clones, roughly 88% detected once. CDR3 length equals 13 residues. Looked up from germline, CDR1 is SNHLY and CDR2 is FYNNEI. Trimming stripped 5 bases from V and 5 bases from J, with 12 bases between. This clonotype originated in a man aged 40-49 years in good health. The chain carries TRBV2 and TRBJ1-2; the D is unclear. Sequencing was done on a sample of blood. The DNA for the CDR3 is TGTGCCAGCAGTCTCGGGCCCACTTATGGCTACACCTTC. Its translation is CASSLGPTYGYTF.